This paragraph covers one TCR beta chain sequence. Its antigen is not known. V shed 4 bases and J shed 1 base, with 17 bases lying between them. The CDR3 sequence is 17 residues long. Germline CDR1 reads MDHEN; CDR2 reads SYDVKM. This record belongs to a study of shared clonotypes between healthy human individuals. Study observations and caveats: Around 5.4% of naive CD4 clonotypes were common to a handful of donors.

Original methodology: Filtering of immunoSEQ junctional sequences could not match full-length read filtering. Sequencing used immunoSEQ multiplex PCR; TCRdb keeps in-frame clones, though not all of them. V, J and clone size were drawn from that table, and D and trimming were deduced from the DNA. The table has about 1,500,000 clones, around 97% seen once. The receptor was derived from a man aged 30-40 years in good health. The V and J genes are TRBV28 and TRBJ2-1, with a weak D call TRBD1 (7 bases). The specimen was naive CD4+ T cells sorted from blood. As for subset: CD45RA+ positively selected. The DNA for the CDR3 is TGTGCCAGCAGTTCGGAGGGACAGCCGATTTCCTACAATGAGCAGTTCTTC. Translated: CASSSEGQPISYNEQFF.